These 7 T cell receptor beta chains were sequenced from one sample in a study of immune heterogeneity within non-small cell lung tumors. Multiplex PCR amplified TCR beta CDR3 with 32 V and 13 J primers. TCRdb re-called the multiplex PCR reads with MiXCR, one entry per CDR3 protein. The repertoire holds about 3,300 distinct CDR3 sequences, about 50% seen once, with roughly 12% in the top ten. Template input, which was bulk tumor genomic DNA, totaled roughly 540 ng per sample. Several biopsies per primary tumor, spaced far apart, were taken during surgery. Newly diagnosed with untreated non-small cell lung cancer, the patients underwent curative surgery. Sequencing input: lung tumor tissue. The receptors shown here come from a man in his 60s with non-small cell lung cancer.

The chain uses TRBV20-1 and TRBJ1-5; D might be TRBD1 (5 bases). CDR1 and CDR2 from the germline V gene are DFQATT and SNEGSKA (reference sequence). V dropped 3 bases and J dropped 4 bases, with 13 bases sitting between them. CDR3 length: 14 residues. CDR3 residues: CSASKGRINQPQHF. The CDR3 region has the DNA TGCAGTGCTAGTAAGGGACGGATTAATCAGCCCCAGCATTTT.

In regard to this clonotype: A much larger clone is a single base away; this may be a read error. The V and J genes are TRBV12-3 or TRBV12-4 and TRBJ2-1; D possibly corresponds to TRBD1 (10 bases). CDR3 length: 16 residues. Trimming left V 7 bases short and J 8 bases short, with 24 bases between. DNA for the CDR3: TGTGCCAGCAAGGGACAGGGGATTGTAGCGGGAGATGAGCAGTTCTTC. It yields the protein CASKGQGIVAGDEQFF.

In its sample, this clonotype is large. The rearrangement uses TRBV27 and TRBJ1-2, with TRBD1 matching 7 bases. Germline CDR1 MNHEY, CDR2 SMNVEV (reference sequence). Losses at the gene ends were 3 bases for V and 8 bases for J; bases not matched to a gene: 9. The CDR3 consists of 14 residues. CDR3 coding DNA: TGTGCCAGCAGTTTTTCCGACAGGGCGGGAGGCTACACCTTC. This gives the protein CASSFSDRAGGYTF.

The genes are TRBV5-1 and TRBJ1-5; D ambiguous. The CDR3 runs to 13 residues. V was cut by 0 bases and J by 4 bases, with 5 bases left in between. The germline gives CDR1 SGHRS, CDR2 YFSETQ. CDR3: CASSLGPNQPQHF. The CDR3 DNA follows: TGCGCCAGCAGCTTGGGACCTAATCAGCCCCAGCATTTT.

The V and J genes are TRBV12-3 or TRBV12-4 and TRBJ1-4; D ambiguous. Trimming shortened V by 10 bases and J by 8 bases, and 17 bases separated the two germline ends. CDR3 size: 13 residues. The CDR3 loop reads CATRPWSGEKLFF. The CDR3 region has the DNA TGTGCCACTCGTCCCTGGTCGGGGGAAAAACTGTTTTTT.

A remark on this clonotype: Given a much more abundant clone one base away, this may be a read error. The chain carries TRBV10-2 and TRBJ2-2, with D possibly matching TRBD2 (6 bases). CDR1 and CDR2 (germline): WSHSY, SAAADI. This CDR3 comprises 12 residues. The CDR3 region has the DNA TGCGCCAGCAGTATTACAACCGGGGAGGTGTTTTTT. Amino acid sequence: CASSITTGEVFF.

In the case of this clonotype: Given a much more abundant clone one base away, this may be a read error. The J gene is TRBJ2-5, the V gene TRBV20-1; 8 positions match TRBD2. The CDR3 is 14 amino acids. The trim removed 4 bases at V and 0 bases at J, leaving 4 bases unmatched. Germline V lookup: CDR1 DFQATT, CDR2 SNEGSKA (reference sequence). The DNA for the CDR3 is TGCAGTGCTAAAGTTAGCGGGAACCAAGAGACCCAGTACTTC. Amino acid sequence: CSAKVSGNQETQYF.